A selection of T cell receptor beta chains follows, all from one sample in a study. TCRdb itself ran the 5' RACE reads through MiXCR, one entry per CDR3 protein. Counted here are about 59,000 distinct CDR3 sequences, about a fifth occurring once; the ten biggest clones make up 3.2%. The source material was tumor-infiltrating Tregs sorted from the breast tumor. These receptors originate from a female donor with breast cancer. Each CDR3 is given with its conserved first and last residue. Fields, in order: CDR3 protein, CDR3 DNA, J gene, D gene, clone size, V gene. D genes are given only for firm matches. The size entry is marked missing in some rows and otherwise reads once, few, many or a size class.

CSVQGFTWYAGNEQFF TGCAGCGTTCAGGGATTCACCTGGTACGCGGGCAATGAGCAGTTCTTC TRBJ2-1 . . TRBV29-1
CASSPRLKSGTTGGQYF TGTGCCAGCAGCCCCCGTTTGAAAAGCGGTACCACGGGGGGGCAGTACTTC TRBJ2-7 TRBD2 . TRBV9
CASEYSNQPQHF TGTGCCTCCGAGTATAGCAATCAGCCCCAGCATTTT TRBJ1-5 . . TRBV6-1
CSVEDGAGYEQYF TGCAGCGTTGAAGATGGTGCGGGCTACGAGCAGTACTTC TRBJ2-7 . . TRBV29-1
CASSLADKGATDTQYF TGCGCCAGCAGCTTGGCTGATAAGGGAGCCACAGATACGCAGTATTTT TRBJ2-3 . . TRBV5-1
CASSLGGEDTQYF TGCGCCAGCAGCTTAGGGGGAGAGGATACGCAGTATTTT TRBJ2-3 . many TRBV5-1
CASRGSLVGELFF TGTGCCAGCAGGGGTTCTCTTGTCGGGGAGCTGTTTTTT TRBJ2-2 . . TRBV6-2/TRBV6-3
CASGRDLYNSPLHF TGTGCCAGCGGCCGGGACCTCTATAATTCACCCCTCCACTTT TRBJ1-6 . few TRBV5-5
CASFETSGTDTQYF TGTGCCAGTTTCGAGACTAGCGGCACAGATACGCAGTATTTT TRBJ2-3 TRBD2 . TRBV5-5
CASSYLLGVKYYEQYF TGTGCCAGCAGTTACCTTCTAGGAGTGAAATATTACGAGCAGTACTTC TRBJ2-7 . . TRBV6-5
CASSPGSRETQYF TGTGCCAGCAGTCCGGGTAGCCGAGAGACCCAGTACTTC TRBJ2-5 . . TRBV12-3/TRBV12-4
CASSSDRVEAFF TGTGCCAGCAGTTCCGACAGGGTTGAAGCTTTCTTT TRBJ1-1 TRBD1 few TRBV6-6
CASSSYNEQFF TGTGCCAGCAGCTCTTACAATGAGCAGTTCTTC TRBJ2-1 . few TRBV5-6